This entry lists 14 T cell receptor beta chains sequenced from one sample in a study of shared clonotypes between healthy human individuals (dated by TCRdb to 2020 to 2022). For the CD8 naive samples, CD45RO-negative cells were positively selected for CCR7, yielding a CD45RA+CCR7+ population from which TemRA cells were excluded. Library creation used the immunoSEQ multiplex PCR assay. As stored in TCRdb, this immuneACCESS dataset retains in-frame rearrangements with V and J assigned. A fraction of the clones does not appear; measured against another copy, unresolved V genes explain less than half of the discrepancy, and the remainder lacks a known reason. For this sample there are more than 600,000 clones; just over 90% appear just once. 24% of the sample lies in the top ten. The sequenced sample was naive CD8+ T cells sorted from blood. Interpreted using the paper, the cell subset or site label stands for: CD45RA+CCR7+. These TCRs come from a man younger than 40 in good health.

The chain uses TRBV7-9 and TRBJ1-3, with D possibly being TRBD1 (6 bases). The CDR3 runs 15 residues. V was pared by 2 bases and J by 6 bases, with 14 bases between. Germline CDR1 reads SEHNR; CDR2 reads FQNEAQ (reference sequence). The CDR3 bases are TGTGCCAGCAGCTTATTCACAGGGTTGGAAAACACCATATATTTT. Its translation: CASSLFTGLENTIYF.

The V and J genes are TRBV19 and TRBJ2-5, with D possibly TRBD2 on 7 matching bases. Germline CDR1 reads LNHDA; CDR2 reads SQIVND (reference sequence). The CDR3 sequence is 15 residues long. V lost 7 bases and J lost 5, with 20 bases in between. CDR3 loop: CASTPGWGGSETQYF. The CDR3 DNA reads as TGTGCCAGTACCCCTGGGTGGGGGGGCAGCGAGACCCAGTACTTC.

J is TRBJ2-6 and V is TRBV27; D possibly corresponds to TRBD1 (5 bases). The ends were cut back, 4 bases at V and 0 bases at J, with 13 bases in the middle. Germline V gene lookup returns CDR1 MNHEY and CDR2 SMNVEV (reference sequence). The CDR3 length is 17 residues. In DNA, the CDR3 is TGTGCCAGCAGTTCGGTCCGACAGTACTCTGGGGCCAACGTCCTGACTTTC. Residues: CASSSVRQYSGANVLTF.

The rearrangement joins TRBV14 to TRBJ2-7, with D maybe TRBD1 (5 bases). The germline gives CDR1 SGHDN, CDR2 FVKESK. The CDR3 runs 15 residues. V lost 1 base and J lost 0, with 10 bases in between. This CDR3 is CASSQALGASYEQYF. For the CDR3, the DNA is TGTGCCAGCAGCCAAGCCTTAGGGGCCTCCTACGAGCAGTACTTC.

This chain joins TRBV28 and TRBJ1-5; weak D call: TRBD1 (5 bases). The CDR3 spans 17 residues. Trimming removed 6 bases at V and 0 bases at J, with 18 bases between. Germline V gene lookup returns CDR1 MDHEN and CDR2 SYDVKM. The CDR3 is CASRPRMGDGSNQPQHF. The CDR3 DNA reads as TGTGCCAGCAGACCCAGGATGGGGGACGGTAGCAATCAGCCCCAGCATTTT.

DNA of the CDR3: TGCAGCGCGGAATCGGACAGGGAGTCTTACGAGCAGTACTTC. As protein: CSAESDRESYEQYF. This chain connects TRBV29-1 to TRBJ2-7; 8 bases align to TRBD1. Germline CDR1 is SQVTM and CDR2 is ANQGSEA. This CDR3 comprises 14 residues. Trimming at V came to 7 bases and at J to 4 bases, leaving 12 bases not matched to a gene.

This sequence joins TRBV6-6 and TRBJ1-1, with 8 bases identical to TRBD1. The CDR3 spans 15 residues. Trimming took 6 bases from V and 4 from J; bases not matched to a gene: 10. Germline CDR1 MNHNY, CDR2 SVGAGI (reference sequence). In nucleotides, the CDR3 is TGTGCCAGCAGGGCCAGGACAGGGAGAAGCACTGAAGCTTTCTTT. Translated, it gives CASRARTGRSTEAFF.

Remarks on this clone: Other DNA sequences in the sample encode the same CDR3. The gene calls are TRBV28 and TRBJ2-1; 7 bases match TRBD2. CDR3 length: 12 residues. Germline V CDR1 and CDR2: MDHEN, SYDVKM. V lost 5 bases, J lost 7 bases, and 2 bases stayed unmatched. In DNA form, the CDR3 reads TGTGCCAGCAGTGCCGGGAGGAATGAGCAGTTCTTC. It specifies CASSAGRNEQFF.

Points on this clone: Other DNA sequences of this sample code for an identical CDR3. The rearrangement links TRBV27 to TRBJ1-5, with D possibly being TRBD1 (5 bases). CDR1 is MNHEY and CDR2 is SMNVEV in the germline V gene (reference sequence). V dropped 5 bases and J dropped 5 bases, with 7 bases sitting between them. This CDR3 region has 12 residues. This chain's CDR3 is CASSTGYQPQHF. CDR3 DNA sequence: TGTGCCAGCAGTACAGGATATCAGCCCCAGCATTTT.

The chain carries TRBV7-9 and TRBJ2-1; TRBD2 agrees at 10 bases. The V gene's germline CDR1 is SEHNR and CDR2 FQNEAQ (reference sequence). V gave up 5 bases and J gave up 4 bases; unmatched junction bases: 8. This CDR3 has 16 amino acids. Written as DNA, the CDR3 is TGTGCCAGCAGCAAAGCGGGAGGGAACTATTACAATGAGCAGTTCTTC. As protein: CASSKAGGNYYNEQFF.

The chain has TRBV11-3 and TRBJ1-4; 9 bases are shared with TRBD1. The germline V gene encodes CDR1 SGHNT and CDR2 YENEEA. Germline trimming cut 1 base from V and 11 bases from J; bases unmatched to any gene: 14. The CDR3 length is 17 residues. The CDR3 DNA sequence: TGTGCCAGCAGCTTAGCGGGGGCCGGGACAGGGCGCGACAAACTGTTTTTT. Its translation: CASSLAGAGTGRDKLFF.

This clone was observed a few times. Other DNA sequences in the sample encode the same CDR3. V gene TRBV27 combines with J gene TRBJ2-1, with D unclear. Germline V gene data show CDR1 as MNHEY and CDR2 as SMNVEV (reference sequence). The CDR3 totals 11 residues. V lost 3 bases and J lost 6, with 3 bases in between. CDR3 loop: CASSLGNEQFF. The CDR3 DNA follows: TGTGCCAGCAGTTTGGGCAATGAGCAGTTCTTC.

The rearrangement links TRBV27 to TRBJ2-1; D is perhaps TRBD1 or TRBD2 (6 bases each). The V and J ends lost 3 bases and 7 bases respectively, with 19 bases between them. The germline V gene has CDR1 MNHEY and CDR2 SMNVEV (reference sequence). The length of the CDR3 is 16 residues. The CDR3 region is CASSFSTGLGGNEQFF. The DNA of the CDR3 is TGTGCCAGCAGTTTCTCGACAGGTTTGGGGGGTAATGAGCAGTTCTTC.

The chain recombines TRBV29-1 with TRBJ2-2; D call uncertain. The CDR3 consists of 13 residues. Per germline, CDR1 SQVTM and CDR2 ANQGSEA. Trimming cost V 3 bases and J 1 base, with 6 bases left between them. The CDR3: CSVEWQNTGELFF. As DNA, the CDR3 is TGCAGCGTTGAGTGGCAGAACACCGGGGAGCTGTTTTTT.